The TCR beta chain under discussion was sequenced for a study of T cell repertoires in cytomegalovirus infection. General study points: Within the response measured ex vivo, HLA-C-restricted CMV-specific TCR beta clonotypes were dominant.

TCRdb redid the calling of the reads with MiXCR, one entry per CDR3 protein. The table shows around 230,000 distinct CDR3 sequences, with 30% to 45% occurring only once. Points on this clonotype: The target antigen is unknown.

The source is a human donor in good health (CMV status not recorded). Some clones in this sample may be carry-over from other donors' samples. The sequenced sample was CD8+ T cells from cultured PBMCs, obtained from culture after CMV antigen stimulation.

The CDR3 sequence: CASSPSGERDEQYF. The CDR3 DNA sequence: TGTGCCAGCAGCCCTTCGGGGGAGAGGGACGAGCAGTACTTC. The V and J genes are TRBV6-6 and TRBJ2-7; TRBD2 is a possible D gene (6 bases). The germline CDR1 and CDR2 sequences are MNHNY and SVGAGI (reference sequence). V was cut by 6 bases and J by 5 bases, with 17 bases left in between. CDR3 size: 14 residues.